This entry concerns a single TCR beta chain. Germline V gene sequence: CDR1 MDHEN, CDR2 SYDVKM. V shed 2 bases and J 4 bases; nucleotides not matched to a gene: 7. This CDR3 has 16 amino acids. Method: immunoSEQ multiplex PCR; TCRdb's copy keeps in-frame clones and lacks some. Of some 41,000 clones listed, roughly 84% are singletons. The record originates from a study of blood T cell repertoires in COVID-19. Study-wide context: PBMCs, B-cell-depleted T cells, or T cells provided the cDNA or gDNA that made up the material.

The specimen sequenced was peripheral blood. This clonotype was obtained from a woman aged 70-85 years with acute or convalescent COVID-19. This sequence joins TRBV28 and TRBJ2-1; 8 bases are a match to TRBD1. CDR3 sequence (DNA): TGTGCCAGCAGTTTAGGAAACAGGGGGTTATACAATGAGCAGTTCTTC. Its protein product is CASSLGNRGLYNEQFF.